What follows is one TCR beta chain and its context. Its antigen is undetermined. Germline V gives CDR1 MNHNY, CDR2 SVGAGI (reference sequence). After removal of 7 bases from V and 7 bases from J, the junction contained 4 bases not matched to a gene. The CDR3 extends over 12 amino acids. Only United States sites treated participants with HIV. Until DNA extraction, the samples held between about 0.9-10 million cryopreserved PBMC. The data originate from a study of long-term antiretroviral therapy in people with HIV. Notes on the study in general: Pre-ART-expanded clones dominated the repertoire at all time points. Relative to control repertoires, HIV repertoires exhibited narrower CDR3 length ranges.

A v3.0 immunoSEQ assay was performed at survey level. Some clones are missing from TCRdb's copy, which holds only in-frame ones; the method was immunoSEQ multiplex PCR. The repertoire has 25,000 to 30,000 clones, roughly nine tenths of them found once; the top ten carry 4.2%. This TCR was sampled from a young man with HIV. The genes are TRBV6-6 and TRBJ1-3, with 7 bases lining up with TRBD1. The input for sequencing was unsorted PBMCs, taken 3.1 years after starting antiretroviral therapy. The CDR3 loop reads CASTTGWNTIYF. The CDR3 DNA reads TGTGCCAGCACGACAGGGTGGAACACCATATATTTT.